Listed below are T cell receptor beta chains from one sample, sequenced in a study of shared clonotypes between healthy human individuals. The table came from immunoSEQ multiplex PCR; TCRdb's copy has only in-frame clones and leaves some out. The sample has 2 million to 3 million clones, 93% seen once. Source material: naive CD4+ T cells from PBMCs. The source is a man in his late teens or twenties in good health. Some clones in this sample may be carry-over from other donors' samples. CDR3s include the opening cysteine and the closing phenylalanine or tryptophan.

>TRBV5-1|TRBJ2-2
CASSTYYRGQKLAGELFF
>TRBV6-1|TRBJ2-6
CASSDAGLYGANVLTF
>TRBV29-1|TRBJ1-1
CSVIQGTTEAFF
>TRBV5-1|TRBJ2-5
CASSLTGVGETQYF
>TRBV5-4|TRBJ2-7
CASSLPSSYEQYF
>TRBV7-2|TRBJ1-1
CASSRGVNTEAFF
>TRBV6-1|TRBJ2-7
CASSERFGSGYEQYF
>TRBV12-5|TRBJ2-5
CASGSGLAGVETQYF
>TRBV19|TRBJ2-5
CASSIGQGAISETQYF
>TRBV7-3|TRBJ2-1
CASSFGQNEQFF
>TRBV30|TRBJ2-7
CAWGTGGSYEQYF
>TRBV5-1|TRBJ2-2
CASSSGWTGGELFF
>TRBV11-2|TRBJ2-7
CASSIGTAVKQYF
>TRBV4-1|TRBJ2-1
CASGSTVTGTRFYEQFF
>TRBV6-5|TRBJ2-1
CASSPRGGDNEQFF
>TRBV30|TRBJ2-3
CAWSVTFSTDTQYF
>TRBV28|TRBJ2-5
CASTGRTAREPQYF
>TRBV6-6|TRBJ2-7
CASSYGESRADEQYF
>TRBV5-4|TRBJ2-3
CASSLSRDTQYF
>TRBV11-3|TRBJ2-3
CASSVRGSTQYF
>TRBV10-3|TRBJ1-2
CAISDLASYGYTF
>TRBV9|TRBJ1-2
CASSVVLGDPPGYTF
>TRBV5-1|TRBJ2-7
CASSLVRDSDSYEQYF
>TRBV5-1|TRBJ2-7
CASSLGLVYEQYF
>TRBV2|TRBJ2-1
CASSEVVNYNEQFF
>TRBV7-9|TRBJ1-1
CASSLMQRRDMEAFF
>TRBV6-1|TRBJ2-7
CASSIEASGSYEQYF
>TRBV4-1|TRBJ2-7
CASGWTSGSSSYEQYF
>TRBV30|TRBJ2-2
CAWSRKQGSGELFF
>TRBV18|TRBJ1-1
CASSPGIGNTEAFF
>TRBV7-6|TRBJ2-7
CASSLKGPYEQYF
>TRBV5-5|TRBJ1-5
CASSFSVGHNQPQHF
>TRBV9|TRBJ2-1
CASSVEDEQFF
>TRBV5-1|TRBJ2-5
CASSFPGEGSQYF
>TRBV5-1|TRBJ1-5
CASSLEGGAQPQHF
>TRBV5-8|TRBJ2-7
CASSLRRDTYEQYF
>TRBV18|TRBJ1-1
CASSPPGVNTEAFF
>TRBV6-1|TRBJ2-5
CASSEDRGLETQYF
>TRBV10-3|TRBJ1-5
CAIAELGAYQPQHF
>TRBV30|TRBJ1-4
CAWSIGGNEKLFF
>TRBV19|TRBJ2-5
CASRKSRAETQYF
>TRBV4-1|TRBJ2-6
CASSQDNEGYGANVLTF
>TRBV4-2|TRBJ1-2
CASSQESVWGTDYGYTF
>TRBV14|TRBJ1-1
CASSQDFRGGTEAFF